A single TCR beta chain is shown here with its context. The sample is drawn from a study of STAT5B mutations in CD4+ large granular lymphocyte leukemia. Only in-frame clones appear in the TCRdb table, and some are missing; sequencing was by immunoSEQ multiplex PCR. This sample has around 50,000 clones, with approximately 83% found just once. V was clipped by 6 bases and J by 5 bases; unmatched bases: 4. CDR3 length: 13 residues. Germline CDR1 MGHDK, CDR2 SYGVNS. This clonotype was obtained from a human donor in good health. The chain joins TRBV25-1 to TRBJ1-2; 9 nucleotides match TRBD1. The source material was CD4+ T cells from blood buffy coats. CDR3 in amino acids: CASRSDRGYGYTF. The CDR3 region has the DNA TGTGCCAGCAGATCCGACAGGGGGTATGGCTACACCTTC.